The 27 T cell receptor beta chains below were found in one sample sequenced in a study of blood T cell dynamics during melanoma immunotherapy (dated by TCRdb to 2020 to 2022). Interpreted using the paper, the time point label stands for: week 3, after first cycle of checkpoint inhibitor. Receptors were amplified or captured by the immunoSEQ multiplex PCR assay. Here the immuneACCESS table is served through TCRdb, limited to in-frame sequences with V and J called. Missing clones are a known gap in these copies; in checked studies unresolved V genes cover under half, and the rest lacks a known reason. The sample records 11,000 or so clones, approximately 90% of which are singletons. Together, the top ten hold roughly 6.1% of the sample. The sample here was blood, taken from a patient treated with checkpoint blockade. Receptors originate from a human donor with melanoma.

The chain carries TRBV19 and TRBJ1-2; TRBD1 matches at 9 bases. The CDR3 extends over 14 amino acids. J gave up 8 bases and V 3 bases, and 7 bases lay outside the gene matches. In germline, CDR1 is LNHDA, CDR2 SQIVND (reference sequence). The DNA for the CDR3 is TGTGCCAGTAGTATCCCCGGGACAGGGCGCGGCTACACCTTC. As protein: CASSIPGTGRGYTF.

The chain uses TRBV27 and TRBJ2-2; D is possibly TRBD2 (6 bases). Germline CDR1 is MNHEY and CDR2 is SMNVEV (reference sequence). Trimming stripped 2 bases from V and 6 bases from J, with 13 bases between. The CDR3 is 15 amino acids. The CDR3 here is CASSLRLREAGELFF. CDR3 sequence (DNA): TGTGCCAGCAGTTTACGACTCAGGGAGGCCGGGGAGCTGTTTTTT.

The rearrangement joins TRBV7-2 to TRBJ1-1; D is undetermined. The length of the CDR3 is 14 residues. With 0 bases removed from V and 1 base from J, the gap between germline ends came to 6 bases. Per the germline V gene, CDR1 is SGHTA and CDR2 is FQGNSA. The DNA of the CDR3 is TGTGCCAGCAGCTTAGCGAAAAGGAACACTGAAGCTTTCTTT. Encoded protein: CASSLAKRNTEAFF.

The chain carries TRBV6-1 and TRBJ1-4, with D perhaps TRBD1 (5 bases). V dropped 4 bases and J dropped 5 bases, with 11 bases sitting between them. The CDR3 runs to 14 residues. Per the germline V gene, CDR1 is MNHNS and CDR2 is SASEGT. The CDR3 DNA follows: TGTGCCAGCAGTGGAAGGGGTAACAATGAAAAACTGTTTTTT. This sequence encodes CASSGRGNNEKLFF.

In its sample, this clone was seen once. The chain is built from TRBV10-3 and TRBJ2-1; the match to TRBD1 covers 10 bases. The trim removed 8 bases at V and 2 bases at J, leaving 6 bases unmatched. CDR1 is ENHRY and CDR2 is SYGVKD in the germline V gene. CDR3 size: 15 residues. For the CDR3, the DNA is TGTGCCATCGGGGGACAGGGGTTGGCCTACAATGAGCAGTTCTTC. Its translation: CAIGGQGLAYNEQFF.

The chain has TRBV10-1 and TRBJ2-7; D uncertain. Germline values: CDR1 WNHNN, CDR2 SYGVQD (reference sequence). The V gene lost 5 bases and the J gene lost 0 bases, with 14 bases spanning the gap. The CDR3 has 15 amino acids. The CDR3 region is CASSPHFGLSYEQYF. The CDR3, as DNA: TGCGCCAGCAGTCCCCATTTCGGCCTCTCCTACGAGCAGTACTTC.

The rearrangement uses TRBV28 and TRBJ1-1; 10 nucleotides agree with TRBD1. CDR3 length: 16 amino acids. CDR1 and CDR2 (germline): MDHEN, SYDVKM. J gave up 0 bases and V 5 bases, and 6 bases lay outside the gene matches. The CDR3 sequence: CASSPIGTGVNTEAFF. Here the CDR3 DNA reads TGTGCCAGCAGTCCTATTGGGACAGGGGTGAACACTGAAGCTTTCTTT. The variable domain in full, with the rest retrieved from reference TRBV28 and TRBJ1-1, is DVKVTQSSRYLVKRTGEKVFLECVQDMDHENMFWYRQDPGLGLRLIYFSYDVKMKEKGDIPEGYSVSREKKERFSLILESASTNQTSMYLCASSPIGTGVNTEAFFGQGTRLTVV.

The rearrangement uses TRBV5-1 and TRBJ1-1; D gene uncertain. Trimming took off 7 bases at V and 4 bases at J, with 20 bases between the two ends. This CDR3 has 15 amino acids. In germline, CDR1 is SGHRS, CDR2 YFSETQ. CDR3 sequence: CASFLGSGPTTEAFF. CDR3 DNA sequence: TGCGCCAGCTTCCTGGGGTCCGGGCCGACCACTGAAGCTTTCTTT.

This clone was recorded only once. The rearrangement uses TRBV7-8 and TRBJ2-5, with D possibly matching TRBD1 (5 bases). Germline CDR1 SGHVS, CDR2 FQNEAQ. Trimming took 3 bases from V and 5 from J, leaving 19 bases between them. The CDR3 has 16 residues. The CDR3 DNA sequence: TGTGCCAGCAGCTTTGGCGGAGTGCAGTCAGGGGAGACCCAGTACTTC. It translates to CASSFGGVQSGETQYF.

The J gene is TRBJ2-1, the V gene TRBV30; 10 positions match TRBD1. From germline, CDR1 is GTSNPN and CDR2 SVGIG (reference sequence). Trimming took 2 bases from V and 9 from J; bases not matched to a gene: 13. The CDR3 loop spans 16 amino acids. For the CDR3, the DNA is TGTGCCTGGAGTTGGAGTCGGACAGGGGGTAAGGGTGAGCAGTTCTTC. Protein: CAWSWSRTGGKGEQFF.

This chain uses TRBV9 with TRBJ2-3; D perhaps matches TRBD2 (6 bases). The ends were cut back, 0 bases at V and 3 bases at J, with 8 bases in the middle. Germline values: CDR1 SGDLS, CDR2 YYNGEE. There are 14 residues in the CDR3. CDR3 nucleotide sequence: TGTGCCAGCAGCGTAGTGGGGGGTACAGATACGCAGTATTTT. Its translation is CASSVVGGTDTQYF.

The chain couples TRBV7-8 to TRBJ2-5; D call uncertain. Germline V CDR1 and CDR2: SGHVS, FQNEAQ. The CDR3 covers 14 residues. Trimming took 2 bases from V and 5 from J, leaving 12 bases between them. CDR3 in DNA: TGTGCCAGCAGCTTATCAGGAATTCTTGAGACCCAGTACTTC. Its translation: CASSLSGILETQYF.

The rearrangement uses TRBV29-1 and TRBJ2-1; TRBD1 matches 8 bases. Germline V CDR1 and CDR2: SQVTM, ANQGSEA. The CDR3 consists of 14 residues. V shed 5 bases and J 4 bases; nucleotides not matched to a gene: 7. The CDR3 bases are TGCAGCGTTCGATCGGACAGGGCGTACAATGAGCAGTTCTTC. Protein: CSVRSDRAYNEQFF.

CDR3 sequence (DNA): TGCGCCAGCAGCGGAGGCTCCGGGAGCTACAATGAGCAGTTCTTC. This sequence encodes CASSGGSGSYNEQFF. This rearrangement joins TRBV4-3 to TRBJ2-1, with a possible D match to TRBD2 (6 bases). Trimming pared 5 bases from V and 3 bases from J, leaving 14 bases between. This CDR3 has 15 amino acids. Germline-derived CDR1 and CDR2 are LGHNA and YSLEER.

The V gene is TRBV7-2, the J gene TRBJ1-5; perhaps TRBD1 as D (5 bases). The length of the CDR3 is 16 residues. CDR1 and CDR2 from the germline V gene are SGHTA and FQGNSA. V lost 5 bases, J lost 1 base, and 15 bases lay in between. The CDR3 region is CASSVNQGGSNQPQHF. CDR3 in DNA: TGTGCCAGCAGCGTAAATCAGGGAGGAAGCAATCAGCCCCAGCATTTT.

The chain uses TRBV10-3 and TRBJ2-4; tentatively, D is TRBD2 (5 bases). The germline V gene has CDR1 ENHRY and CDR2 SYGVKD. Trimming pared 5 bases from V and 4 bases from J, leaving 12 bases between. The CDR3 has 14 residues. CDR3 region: CAISTREGKNIQYF. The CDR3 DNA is TGTGCCATCAGTACCCGGGAAGGGAAAAACATTCAGTACTTC.

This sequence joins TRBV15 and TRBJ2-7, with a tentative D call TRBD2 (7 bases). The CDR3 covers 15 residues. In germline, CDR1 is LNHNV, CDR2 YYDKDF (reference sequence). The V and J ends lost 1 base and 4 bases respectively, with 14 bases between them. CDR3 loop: CATSRGGGVGYEQYF. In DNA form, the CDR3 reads TGTGCCACCAGCAGAGGAGGGGGGGTAGGGTACGAGCAGTACTTC.

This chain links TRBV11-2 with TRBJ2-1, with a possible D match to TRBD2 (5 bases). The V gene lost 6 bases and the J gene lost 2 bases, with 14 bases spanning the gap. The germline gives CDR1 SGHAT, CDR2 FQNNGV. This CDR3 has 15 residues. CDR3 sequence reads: CASRPEGVAYNEQFF. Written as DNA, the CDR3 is TGTGCCAGCAGACCAGAGGGAGTAGCCTACAATGAGCAGTTCTTC.

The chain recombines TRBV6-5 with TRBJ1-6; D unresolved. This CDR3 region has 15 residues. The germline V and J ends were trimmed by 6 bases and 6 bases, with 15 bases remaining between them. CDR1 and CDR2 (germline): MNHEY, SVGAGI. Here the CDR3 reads CASRPPRGSNSPLHF. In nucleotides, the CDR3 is TGTGCCAGCAGGCCTCCCCGTGGTAGTAATTCACCCCTCCACTTT.

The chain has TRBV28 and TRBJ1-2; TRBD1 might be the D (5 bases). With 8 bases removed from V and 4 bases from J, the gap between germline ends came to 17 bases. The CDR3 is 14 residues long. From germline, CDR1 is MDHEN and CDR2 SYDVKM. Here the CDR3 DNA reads TGTGCCAGCTCAAAGCAGGGACCCATCTATGGCTACACCTTC. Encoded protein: CASSKQGPIYGYTF.

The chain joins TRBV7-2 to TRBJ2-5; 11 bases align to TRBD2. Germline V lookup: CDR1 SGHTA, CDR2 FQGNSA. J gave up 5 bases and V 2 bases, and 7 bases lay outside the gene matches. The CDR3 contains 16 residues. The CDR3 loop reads CASSLNRLAGTETQYF. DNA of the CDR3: TGTGCCAGCAGCTTAAACCGACTAGCGGGGACTGAGACCCAGTACTTC.

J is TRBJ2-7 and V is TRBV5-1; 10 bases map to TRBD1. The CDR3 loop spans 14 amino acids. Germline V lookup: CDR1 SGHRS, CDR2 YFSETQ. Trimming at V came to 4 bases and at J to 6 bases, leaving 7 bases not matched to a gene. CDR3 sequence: CASSTTGGAGEQYF. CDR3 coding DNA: TGCGCCAGCAGCACGACAGGGGGCGCGGGCGAGCAGTACTTC.

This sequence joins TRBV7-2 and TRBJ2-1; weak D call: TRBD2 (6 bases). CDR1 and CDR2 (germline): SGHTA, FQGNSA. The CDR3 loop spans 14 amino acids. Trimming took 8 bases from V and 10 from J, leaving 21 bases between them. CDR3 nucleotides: TGTGCCAGCGGCAGTCGGGGGTCGGCAAAGGAGCAGTTCTTC. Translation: CASGSRGSAKEQFF.

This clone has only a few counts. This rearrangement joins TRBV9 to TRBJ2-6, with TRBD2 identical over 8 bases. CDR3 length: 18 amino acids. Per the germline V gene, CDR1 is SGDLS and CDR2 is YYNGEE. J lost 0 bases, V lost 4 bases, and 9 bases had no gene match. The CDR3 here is CASSPSGGDLSGANVLTF. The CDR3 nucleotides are TGTGCCAGCAGCCCTTCCGGGGGGGACCTCTCTGGGGCCAACGTCCTGACTTTC.

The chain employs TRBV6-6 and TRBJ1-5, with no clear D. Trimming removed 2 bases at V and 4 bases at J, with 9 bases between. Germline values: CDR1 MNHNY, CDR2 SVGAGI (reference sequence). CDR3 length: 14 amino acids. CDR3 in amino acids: CASSYEYPNQPQHF. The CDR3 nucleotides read TGTGCCAGCAGTTACGAGTACCCGAATCAGCCCCAGCATTTT.

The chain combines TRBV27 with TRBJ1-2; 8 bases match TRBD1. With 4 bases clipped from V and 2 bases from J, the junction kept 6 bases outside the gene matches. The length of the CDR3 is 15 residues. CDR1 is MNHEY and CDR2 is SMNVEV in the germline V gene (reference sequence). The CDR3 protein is CASSSTGATNYGYTF. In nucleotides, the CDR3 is TGTGCCAGCAGTTCGACAGGGGCGACCAACTATGGCTACACCTTC.

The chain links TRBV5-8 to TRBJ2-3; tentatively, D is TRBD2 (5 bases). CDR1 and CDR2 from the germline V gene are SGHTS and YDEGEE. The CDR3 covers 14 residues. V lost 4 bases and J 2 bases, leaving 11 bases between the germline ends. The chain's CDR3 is CASSPYGVTDTQYF. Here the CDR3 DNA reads TGTGCCAGCAGCCCGTACGGGGTCACAGATACGCAGTATTTT.